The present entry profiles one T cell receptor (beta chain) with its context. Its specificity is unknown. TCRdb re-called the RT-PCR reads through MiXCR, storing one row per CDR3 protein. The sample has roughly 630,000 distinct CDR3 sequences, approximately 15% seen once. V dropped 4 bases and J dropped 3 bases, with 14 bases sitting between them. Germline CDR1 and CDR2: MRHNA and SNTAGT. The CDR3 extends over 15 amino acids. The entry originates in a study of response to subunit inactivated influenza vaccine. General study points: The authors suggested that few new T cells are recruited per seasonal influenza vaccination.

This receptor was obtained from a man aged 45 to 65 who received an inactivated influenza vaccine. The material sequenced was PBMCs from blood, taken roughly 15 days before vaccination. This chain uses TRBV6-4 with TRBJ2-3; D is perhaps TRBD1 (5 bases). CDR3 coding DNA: TGTGCCAGCAGTGGAGAGTTAGGGGCAACAGATACGCAGTATTTT. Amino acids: CASSGELGATDTQYF.